A single sample is the source of the 30 T cell receptor beta chains below, sequenced in a study of shared clonotypes between healthy human individuals. Produced via immunoSEQ multiplex PCR; TCRdb's table is partial and in-frame only. The sample has about 2.2 million clones, approximately 92% seen once. Naive CD8 isolation took CD45RO-negative cells positively selected for CCR7 and excluded terminally differentiated effector memory CD45RA+ cells. Sequenced: naive CD8+ T cells from PBMCs. The origin of the receptors is a man aged 18 to 30 in good health. Some clones in this sample may be carry-over from other donors' samples.

CDR3 coding DNA: TGTGCCAGCAGCTTAACACCCGGGACAGGGGATGAAGAGCAGTACTTC. It codes for CASSLTPGTGDEEQYF. The rearrangement uses TRBV7-9 and TRBJ2-7; 10 bases line up with TRBD1. The CDR3 has 16 amino acids. Per germline, CDR1 SEHNR and CDR2 FQNEAQ (reference sequence). After removal of 2 bases from V and 7 bases from J, the junction contained 11 bases not matched to a gene.

The chain joins TRBV5-4 to TRBJ1-1; no firm D call. This CDR3 has 13 amino acids. The germline V and J ends were trimmed by 1 base and 7 bases, with 11 bases remaining between them. Germline CDR1 SGHNT, CDR2 YYREEE (reference sequence). As DNA, the CDR3 is TGTGCCAGCAGCTTGCCCGGGCGGATTGAAGCTTTCTTT. Its protein is CASSLPGRIEAFF.

The chain links TRBV27 to TRBJ2-7; the D gene is possibly TRBD2 (6 bases). CDR3 length: 15 residues. V gave up 6 bases and J gave up 2 bases, with 17 bases separating them. Germline CDR1 and CDR2: MNHEY and SMNVEV (reference sequence). The CDR3 sequence is CASSPWEALTYEQYF. CDR3 DNA sequence: TGTGCCAGCAGCCCATGGGAGGCTCTTACCTACGAGCAGTACTTC.

Notes on this clone: Other nucleotide sequences from this sample produce the same CDR3. The chain's CDR3 is CASSVAGTGTYEQYF. In nucleotides, the CDR3 is TGTGCCAGCAGCGTAGCAGGGACAGGGACCTACGAGCAGTACTTC. The chain is built from TRBV9 and TRBJ2-7, with TRBD1 matching over 9 bases. The CDR3 has 15 amino acids. J lost 2 bases, V lost 0 bases, and 3 bases had no gene match. Per germline, CDR1 SGDLS and CDR2 YYNGEE.

This rearrangement joins TRBV5-8 to TRBJ2-7; maybe TRBD2 (5 bases). Germline-derived CDR1 and CDR2 are SGHTS and YDEGEE. V was cut by 6 bases and J by 2 bases, with 15 bases left in between. This CDR3 contains 14 residues. As DNA, the CDR3 is TGTGCCAGCACAAACCGAGGGCCTCCCTACGAGCAGTACTTC. Protein sequence: CASTNRGPPYEQYF.

Comment on this clone: The same CDR3 can be traced to other DNA sequences in this sample. V gene TRBV11-2 combines with J gene TRBJ2-7, with 7 bases lining up with TRBD1. Germline V gives CDR1 SGHAT, CDR2 FQNNGV. With V trimmed by 1 base and J by 5 bases, 8 bases remained unmatched. The CDR3 has 15 amino acids. CDR3 nucleotides: TGTGCCAGCAGCTTAGGGACAGGCGGCCTTGACGAGCAGTACTTC. Its protein is CASSLGTGGLDEQYF.

V usage is TRBV18 and J usage is TRBJ2-5; the D gene is possibly TRBD2 (6 bases). V dropped 5 bases and J dropped 4 bases, with 14 bases sitting between them. The CDR3 consists of 14 residues. The germline gives CDR1 KGHSH, CDR2 LQKENI. The DNA of the CDR3 is TGTGCCAGCTCAGTTTCTGTGGGGGGAGAGACCCAGTACTTC. It translates to CASSVSVGGETQYF.

This rearrangement joins TRBV14 to TRBJ2-1; 7 bases are a match to TRBD2. The CDR3 contains 16 residues. Germline CDR1 reads SGHDN; CDR2 reads FVKESK. V lost 4 bases to trimming and J lost 8 bases; unmatched junction nucleotides: 14. The CDR3 region has the DNA TGTGCCAGCAGCCGCTCCACGCGAGCGGGAAGTCATGAGCAGTTCTTC. Translating gives CASSRSTRAGSHEQFF.

The chain joins TRBV27 to TRBJ2-5; a weak D match, TRBD2 (6 bases). CDR3 length equals 15 residues. The V gene lost 1 base and the J gene lost 5 bases, with 14 bases spanning the gap. CDR1 and CDR2 (germline): MNHEY, SMNVEV (reference sequence). CDR3 coding DNA: TGTGCCAGCAGTTTATATGCGGGGTTGAGGGAGACCCAGTACTTC. Protein product: CASSLYAGLRETQYF.

This sequence joins TRBV7-9 and TRBJ1-3; D call uncertain. Trimming took off 2 bases at V and 0 bases at J, with 5 bases between the two ends. From germline, CDR1 is SEHNR and CDR2 FQNEAQ (reference sequence). There are 14 residues in the CDR3. The CDR3 nucleotides are TGTGCCAGCAGCTTACACGGCTCTGGAAACACCATATATTTT. Encoded protein: CASSLHGSGNTIYF. Drawing the rest from reference TRBV7-9 and TRBJ1-3, the complete variable domain is DTGVSQNPRHKITKRGQNVTFRCDPISEHNRLYWYRQTLGQGPEFLTYFQNEAQLEKSRLLSDRFSAERPKGSFSTLEIQRTEQGDSAMYLCASSLHGSGNTIYFGEGSWLTVV.

The chain has TRBV6-5 and TRBJ1-2; D possibly corresponds to TRBD1 (6 bases). Deletions cut 5 bases from V and 4 bases from J, with 8 bases between. Germline CDR1 MNHEY, CDR2 SVGAGI. The CDR3 totals 12 residues. The CDR3 region has the DNA TGTGCCAGCAGTCCACAGGGCTATGGCTACACCTTC. Translating it yields CASSPQGYGYTF.

Notes on this clone: Distinct nucleotide sequences in the sample also encode this CDR3. V gene TRBV5-6 combines with J gene TRBJ1-1; D not certain. Germline values: CDR1 SGHDT, CDR2 YYEEEE. The CDR3 spans 14 residues. Trimming took off 4 bases at V and 1 base at J, with 11 bases between the two ends. The CDR3 bases are TGTGCCAGCAGCCCCTTAACGGGGAACACTGAAGCTTTCTTT. This sequence encodes CASSPLTGNTEAFF.

Details on this clone: The sample holds other DNA sequences that translate to the same CDR3. The gene calls are TRBV7-2 and TRBJ2-1; 8 bases fit TRBD2. With 2 bases clipped from V and 5 bases from J, the junction kept 2 bases outside the gene matches. CDR3 length equals 14 residues. Germline values: CDR1 SGHTA, CDR2 FQGNSA. CDR3 nucleotide sequence: TGTGCCAGCAGCTTATTAGCGGGGAACAATGAGCAGTTCTTC. The encoded protein is CASSLLAGNNEQFF.

The chain employs TRBV2 and TRBJ1-2; D gene uncertain. Germline V gives CDR1 SNHLY, CDR2 FYNNEI. The CDR3 runs to 15 residues. Trimming stripped 6 bases from V and 0 bases from J, with 14 bases between. The CDR3 here is CASRGSKVPNYGYTF. DNA of the CDR3: TGTGCCAGCAGGGGGTCTAAGGTCCCTAACTATGGCTACACCTTC.

The V gene is TRBV5-1, the J gene TRBJ2-5; TRBD1 aligns across 8 bases. This CDR3 is 14 amino acids long. Germline values: CDR1 SGHRS, CDR2 YFSETQ. Losses at the gene ends were 5 bases for V and 4 bases for J; bases not matched to a gene: 7. CDR3 region: CASRGGQVGETQYF. CDR3 DNA: TGCGCCAGCAGGGGGGGACAGGTAGGAGAGACCCAGTACTTC.

This clone came up once. V gene TRBV4-1 combines with J gene TRBJ2-3, with TRBD1 as a possible D gene (6 bases). This CDR3 comprises 15 residues. Trimming removed 1 base at V and 2 bases at J, with 10 bases between. Germline V lookup: CDR1 MGHRA, CDR2 YSYEKL. CDR3 residues: CASSQVRQDTDTQYF. The CDR3 DNA is TGCGCCAGCAGCCAAGTGCGACAGGACACAGATACGCAGTATTTT.

The chain links TRBV9 to TRBJ2-2; 8 nucleotides line up with TRBD2. The J segment lost 4 bases and the V segment lost 4 bases, leaving 9 bases of the junction unmatched. Germline V lookup: CDR1 SGDLS, CDR2 YYNGEE. CDR3 length: 16 amino acids. The CDR3 reads CASSPRLASLTGELFF. The CDR3 bases are TGTGCCAGCAGCCCCAGACTAGCGTCTCTCACCGGGGAGCTGTTTTTT.

The chain is built from TRBV5-6 and TRBJ2-1; 7 bases match TRBD2. V dropped 0 bases and J dropped 2; count of bases not matched to a gene: 8. The germline V gene encodes CDR1 SGHDT and CDR2 YYEEEE. This CDR3 comprises 17 residues. DNA for the CDR3: TGTGCCAGCAGCTTGGAAGGTAGCGGGCCTACCTACAATGAGCAGTTCTTC. This gives the protein CASSLEGSGPTYNEQFF.

This clone showed up just once. The chain joins TRBV5-5 to TRBJ1-5; no firm D call. V lost 4 bases, J lost 0 bases, and 5 bases lay in between. This CDR3 contains 13 residues. Per the germline V gene, CDR1 is SGHKS and CDR2 is YYEKEE (reference sequence). CDR3 sequence: CASSERSNQPQHF. As DNA, the CDR3 is TGTGCCAGCAGCGAACGTAGCAATCAGCCCCAGCATTTT.

This chain connects TRBV9 to TRBJ2-1; no definite D call. Germline CDR1 is SGDLS and CDR2 is YYNGEE. The length of the CDR3 is 17 residues. V gave up 0 bases and J gave up 0 bases, with 13 bases separating them. CDR3 coding DNA: TGTGCCAGCAGCGTAGCTGGGGTGGCTAGCTCCTACAATGAGCAGTTCTTC. Amino acids: CASSVAGVASSYNEQFF.

This sequence joins TRBV7-9 and TRBJ2-3, with D perhaps matching TRBD1 or TRBD2 (5 bases each). The CDR3 loop spans 19 amino acids. Germline V lookup: CDR1 SEHNR, CDR2 FQNEAQ (reference sequence). V lost 5 bases and J lost 1, with 25 bases in between. CDR3 protein: CASSPSRPGTELRTDTQYF. The CDR3 DNA reads TGTGCCAGCAGCCCAAGCCGACCAGGGACCGAGCTCCGCACAGATACGCAGTATTTT.

The chain carries TRBV19 and TRBJ1-5; D is uncertain. Per the germline V gene, CDR1 is LNHDA and CDR2 is SQIVND (reference sequence). The V end was cut by 4 bases, the J end by 0 bases, with 16 bases between. The CDR3 is 17 amino acids. The CDR3 spells CASSNHPKGNSNQPQHF. In DNA form, the CDR3 reads TGTGCCAGTAGTAACCACCCGAAAGGAAATAGCAATCAGCCCCAGCATTTT.

The chain joins TRBV15 to TRBJ2-1, with 11 bases that match TRBD2. The trim removed 10 bases at V and 0 bases at J, leaving 14 bases unmatched. The germline V gene encodes CDR1 LNHNV and CDR2 YYDKDF (reference sequence). The CDR3 spans 18 residues. The CDR3 protein is CANRRGLAGGLSYNEQFF. CDR3 coding DNA: TGTGCCAATAGGCGCGGCCTAGCGGGAGGCCTCTCCTACAATGAGCAGTTCTTC.

The chain combines TRBV14 with TRBJ2-7; tentative D call: TRBD2 (7 bases). Trimming removed 4 bases at V and 5 bases at J, with 18 bases between. The germline CDR1 and CDR2 sequences are SGHDN and FVKESK. The length of the CDR3 is 15 residues. CDR3 sequence: CASSRLRAGAHEQYF. DNA of the CDR3: TGTGCCAGCAGCCGACTGAGGGCGGGGGCGCACGAGCAGTACTTC.

CDR3 nucleotides: TGTGCCATCATGGAGGATAACTATGGCTACACCTTC. Translated: CAIMEDNYGYTF. The chain carries TRBV10-3 and TRBJ1-2; no clear D. In germline, CDR1 is ENHRY, CDR2 SYGVKD. This CDR3 has 12 amino acids. V was cut by 7 bases and J by 1 base, with 7 bases left in between.

This clone has just one count. The sample carries other DNA sequences with the same CDR3. The V call is TRBV27, the J call TRBJ2-7, with D possibly TRBD1 on 6 matching bases. Trimming shortened V by 4 bases and J by 0 bases, and 10 bases separated the two germline ends. The CDR3 is 14 residues long. CDR1 is MNHEY and CDR2 is SMNVEV in the germline V gene (reference sequence). DNA for the CDR3: TGTGCCAGCAGTTCAAGGGGGAGCTCCTACGAGCAGTACTTC. Residues: CASSSRGSSYEQYF.

In its sample, this clone was seen once. The CDR3 bases are TGTGCCAGCAGTTTAAGTGGGAGCGTTTACACCGGGGAGCTGTTTTTT. It yields the protein CASSLSGSVYTGELFF. The chain links TRBV27 to TRBJ2-2; tentatively, D is TRBD2 (5 bases). The CDR3 has 16 residues. CDR1 is MNHEY, CDR2 SMNVEV, per germline (reference sequence). The V end lost 2 bases, the J end lost 3 bases, and 13 bases lay between the germline ends.

V gene TRBV5-4 combines with J gene TRBJ2-7, with 14 bases fitting TRBD2. V gave up 0 bases and J gave up 4 bases; unmatched junction bases: 6. This CDR3 has 17 residues. CDR1 is SGHNT and CDR2 is YYREEE in the germline V gene (reference sequence). The CDR3 bases are TGTGCCAGCAGCTTGGGACTAGCGGGAGGGCCGGGGTACGAGCAGTACTTC. Translating gives CASSLGLAGGPGYEQYF.

This chain connects TRBV9 to TRBJ2-3; TRBD2 might be the D (6 bases). There are 16 residues in the CDR3. The V end was cut by 4 bases, the J end by 2 bases, with 17 bases between. CDR1 SGDLS and CDR2 YYNGEE come from the germline V gene. The CDR3 nucleotides read TGTGCCAGCAGCCCCCCGGCTAGCGTGGACACAGATACGCAGTATTTT. Its protein product is CASSPPASVDTDTQYF. The full variable domain, in which reference TRBV9 and TRBJ2-3 provide the parts outside the CDR3, is DSGVTQTPKHLITATGQRVTLRCSPRSGDLSVYWYQQSLDQGLQFLIQYYNGEERAKGNILERFSAQQFPDLHSELNLSSLELGDSALYFCASSPPASVDTDTQYFGPGTRLTVL.

The rearrangement joins TRBV4-3 to TRBJ2-1, with 8 positions matching TRBD2. The V gene end was trimmed by 0 bases and the J gene end by 1 base; junction bases not matched to a gene: 8. Germline V gene sequence: CDR1 LGHNA, CDR2 YSLEER. There are 18 residues in the CDR3. The CDR3 region has the DNA TGCGCCAGCAGCCAAGAGGCGGTAGCGGGAAGGTCCTACAATGAGCAGTTCTTC. Translation: CASSQEAVAGRSYNEQFF.